This T cell receptor beta chain was found in a study of blood T cells in healthy people across ages. Sample-barcoded 5' priming and a J-beta primer mix drove a second PCR of about 7 to 11 cycles. TCRdb reanalysed the 5' RACE reads using MiXCR and keeps one entry per CDR3 protein. The sample lists 550,000 to 800,000 distinct CDR3 sequences, about a third seen once, with 15% in the top ten. The CDR3 covers 16 residues. Germline assignment: CDR1 SGHTA and CDR2 FQGNSA. V was clipped by 1 base and J by 6 bases, with 16 bases between them. This clonotype has only a few counts. This receptor was taken from an elderly woman in good health. This sequence joins TRBV7-2 and TRBJ1-5, with D tentatively TRBD1 (6 bases). Sequencing used blood. CDR3 residues: CASSLVGLGGRQPQHF. Here the CDR3 DNA reads TGTGCCAGCAGCTTAGTCGGGCTGGGGGGGCGTCAGCCCCAGCATTTT.